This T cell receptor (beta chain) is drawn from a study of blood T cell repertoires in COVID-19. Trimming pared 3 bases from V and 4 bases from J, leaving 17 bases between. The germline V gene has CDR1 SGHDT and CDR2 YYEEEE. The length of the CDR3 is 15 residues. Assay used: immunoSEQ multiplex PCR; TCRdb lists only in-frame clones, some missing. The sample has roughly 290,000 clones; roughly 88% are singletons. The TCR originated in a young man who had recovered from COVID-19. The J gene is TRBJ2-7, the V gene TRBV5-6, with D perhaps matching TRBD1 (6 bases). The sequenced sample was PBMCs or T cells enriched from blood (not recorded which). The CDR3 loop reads CASSSLQDSTYEQYF. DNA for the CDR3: TGTGCCAGCAGCTCGCTCCAGGACAGTACTTACGAGCAGTACTTC.